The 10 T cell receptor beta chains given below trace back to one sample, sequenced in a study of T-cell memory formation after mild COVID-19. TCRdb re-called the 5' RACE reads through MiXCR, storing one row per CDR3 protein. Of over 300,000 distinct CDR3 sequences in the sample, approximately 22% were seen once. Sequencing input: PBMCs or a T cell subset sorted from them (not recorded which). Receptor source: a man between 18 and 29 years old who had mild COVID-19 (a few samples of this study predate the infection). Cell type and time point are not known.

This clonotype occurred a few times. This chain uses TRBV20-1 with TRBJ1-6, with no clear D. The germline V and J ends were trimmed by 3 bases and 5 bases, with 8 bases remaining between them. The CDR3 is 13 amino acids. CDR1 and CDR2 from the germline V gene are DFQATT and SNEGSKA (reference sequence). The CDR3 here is CSASRQHNSPLHF. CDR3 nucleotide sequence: TGCAGTGCTAGTCGCCAGCATAATTCACCCCTCCACTTT.

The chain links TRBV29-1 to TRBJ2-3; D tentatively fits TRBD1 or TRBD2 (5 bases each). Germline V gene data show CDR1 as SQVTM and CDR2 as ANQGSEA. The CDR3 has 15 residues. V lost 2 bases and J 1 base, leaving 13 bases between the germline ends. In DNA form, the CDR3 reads TGCAGCGTTGAATCGGGACGGGGAGGCACAGATACGCAGTATTTT. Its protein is CSVESGRGGTDTQYF.

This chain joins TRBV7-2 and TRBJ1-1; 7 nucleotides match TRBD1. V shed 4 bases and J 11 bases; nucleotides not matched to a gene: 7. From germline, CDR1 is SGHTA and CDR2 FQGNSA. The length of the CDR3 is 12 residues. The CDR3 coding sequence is TGTGCCAGCAGCTCCGACAGGGTTCATGCTTTCTTT. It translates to CASSSDRVHAFF.

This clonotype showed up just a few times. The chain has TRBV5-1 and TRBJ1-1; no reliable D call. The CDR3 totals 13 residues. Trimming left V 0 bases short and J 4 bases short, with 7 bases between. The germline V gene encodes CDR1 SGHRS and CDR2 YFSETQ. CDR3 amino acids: CASSLGMGTEAFF. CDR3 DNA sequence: TGCGCCAGCAGCTTGGGGATGGGCACTGAAGCTTTCTTT.

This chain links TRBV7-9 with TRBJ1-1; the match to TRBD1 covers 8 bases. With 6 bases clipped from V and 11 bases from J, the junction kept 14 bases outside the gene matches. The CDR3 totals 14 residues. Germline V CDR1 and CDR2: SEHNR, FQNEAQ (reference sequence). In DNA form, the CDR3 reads TGTGCCAGCAGTTCTCAACAGGGGGATTCTGTGGCTTTCTTT. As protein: CASSSQQGDSVAFF.

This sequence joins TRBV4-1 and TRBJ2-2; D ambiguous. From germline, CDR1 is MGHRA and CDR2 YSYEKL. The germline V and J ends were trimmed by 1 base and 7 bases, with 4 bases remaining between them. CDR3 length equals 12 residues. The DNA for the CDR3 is TGCGCCAGCAGCCAAGGGATCGGGGAGCTGTTTTTT. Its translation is CASSQGIGELFF.

The CDR3 spells CASSPTEGDTDTQYF. Written as DNA, the CDR3 is TGCGCCAGCAGCCCGACCGAAGGAGACACAGATACGCAGTATTTT. This chain uses TRBV4-1 with TRBJ2-3; D unresolved. The V gene lost 4 bases and the J gene lost 2 bases, with 13 bases spanning the gap. The CDR3 runs 15 residues. Germline values: CDR1 MGHRA, CDR2 YSYEKL.

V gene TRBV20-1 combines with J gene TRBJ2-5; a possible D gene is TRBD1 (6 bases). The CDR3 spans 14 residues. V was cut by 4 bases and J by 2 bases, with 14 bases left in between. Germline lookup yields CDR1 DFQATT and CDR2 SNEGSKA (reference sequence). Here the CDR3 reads CSATPYRVQETQYF. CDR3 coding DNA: TGCAGTGCTACTCCGTACAGGGTACAAGAGACCCAGTACTTC.

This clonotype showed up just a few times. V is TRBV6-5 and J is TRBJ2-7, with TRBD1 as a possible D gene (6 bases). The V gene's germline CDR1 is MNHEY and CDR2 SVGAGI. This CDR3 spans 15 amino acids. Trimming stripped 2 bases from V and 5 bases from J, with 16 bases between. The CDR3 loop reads CASSYTAGEWDEQYF. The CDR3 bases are TGTGCCAGCAGTTACACAGCAGGGGAGTGGGACGAGCAGTACTTC.

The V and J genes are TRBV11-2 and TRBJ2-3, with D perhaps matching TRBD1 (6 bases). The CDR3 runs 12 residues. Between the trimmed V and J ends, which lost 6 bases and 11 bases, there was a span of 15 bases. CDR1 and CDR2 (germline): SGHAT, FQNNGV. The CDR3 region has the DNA TGTGCCAGCAGATTGGCGTTAGGGGGGCAGTATTTT. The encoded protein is CASRLALGGQYF.